This T cell receptor beta chain originates from a study of T cell responses to AZD1222 COVID-19 vaccine. About the research overall: Samples with a second dose at about 4 or about 12 weeks were pooled together.

Of note for this clone: The antigen remains undetermined.

Study-wide results and caveats: Clonal diversity was possibly underestimated, and white British individuals and females predominated among donors. With dominance at 160-218 and 743-854, vaccine-associated CD4 TCRs spanned spike. With two AZD1222 doses given, Spike-specific TCR breadth and depth both rose.

CDR3 length: 12 amino acids. J lost 11 bases, V lost 6 bases, and 5 bases had no gene match. TCRdb's copy holds only in-frame clones and misses some; the assay was immunoSEQ multiplex PCR. The sample lists over 75,000 clones, roughly nine tenths seen once, with about 2.9% in the top ten. This sequence was found in an adult in good health. The chain combines TRBV12-3 or TRBV12-4 with TRBJ1-4; 8 bases line up with TRBD1. Material: peripheral blood, obtained on day 0 of AZD1222 vaccination. The DNA of the CDR3 is TGTGCCAGCAGCCAACGGACAGGGAAACTGTTTTTT. This encodes CASSQRTGKLFF.